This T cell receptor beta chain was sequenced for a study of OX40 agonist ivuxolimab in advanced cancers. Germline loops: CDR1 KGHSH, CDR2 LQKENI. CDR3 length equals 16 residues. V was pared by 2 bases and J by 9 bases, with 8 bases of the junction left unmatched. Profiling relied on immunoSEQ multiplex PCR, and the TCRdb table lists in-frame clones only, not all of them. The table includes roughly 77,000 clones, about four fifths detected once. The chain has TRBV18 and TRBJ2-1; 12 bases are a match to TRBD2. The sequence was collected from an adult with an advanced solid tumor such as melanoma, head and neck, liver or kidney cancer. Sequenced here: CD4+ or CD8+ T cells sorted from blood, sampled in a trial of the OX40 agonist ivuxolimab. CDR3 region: CASSPTRLAGDGEQFF. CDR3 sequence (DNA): TGTGCCAGCTCACCAACAAGACTAGCGGGAGATGGTGAGCAGTTCTTC.